This TCR beta chain was recovered during a study of T cell responses to AZD1222 COVID-19 vaccine. General study results and limits: Of spike-specific TCRs, nearly half reportedly target regions left unmutated in variants. The breadth and depth of Spike-specific TCRs increased once two AZD1222 doses had been given. Dominant at 160-218 and 743-854, vaccine-associated CD4 TCRs also spanned spike.

Produced via immunoSEQ multiplex PCR; TCRdb's table is partial and in-frame only. The sample lists 200,000 or so clones, around 86% seen once, with 2.5% to 3% in the top ten. Turning to this clone: Its target is unknown.

The sequence was collected from an adult in good health. The sequences come from peripheral blood, collected on day 0 of MenACWY control vaccination.

The CDR3 reads CASSLVQTTDTQYF. DNA for the CDR3: TGCGCCAGCAGCTTGGTTCAGACCACAGATACGCAGTATTTT. V and J are TRBV5-1 and TRBJ2-3; D is unresolved. This CDR3 region has 14 residues. Germline-derived CDR1 and CDR2 are SGHRS and YFSETQ. Trimming took 0 bases from V and 2 from J, leaving 7 bases between them. The full variable domain, with the rest looked up from reference TRBV5-1 and TRBJ2-3, is KAGVTQTPRYLIKTRGQQVTLSCSPISGHRSVSWYQQTPGQGLQFLFEYFSETQRNKGNFPGRFSGRQFSNSRSEMNVSTLELGDSALYLCASSLVQTTDTQYFGPGTRLTVL.